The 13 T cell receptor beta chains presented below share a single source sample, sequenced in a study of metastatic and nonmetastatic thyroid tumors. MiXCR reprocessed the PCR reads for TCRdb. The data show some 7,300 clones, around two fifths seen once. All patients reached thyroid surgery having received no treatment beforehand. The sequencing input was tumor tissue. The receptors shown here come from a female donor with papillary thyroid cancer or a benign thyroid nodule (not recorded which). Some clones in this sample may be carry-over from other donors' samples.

Here the CDR3 reads CASSLREHGNYEQYF. CDR3 DNA: TGTGCCAGCAGCTTACGTGAACACGGGAACTACGAGCAGTACTTC. The V and J genes are TRBV13 and TRBJ2-7; possible D gene TRBD2, 5 bases. This CDR3 is built from 15 residues. The germline V and J ends were trimmed by 2 bases and 3 bases, with 14 bases remaining between them. Germline CDR1 reads PRHDT; CDR2 reads FYEKMQ (reference sequence).

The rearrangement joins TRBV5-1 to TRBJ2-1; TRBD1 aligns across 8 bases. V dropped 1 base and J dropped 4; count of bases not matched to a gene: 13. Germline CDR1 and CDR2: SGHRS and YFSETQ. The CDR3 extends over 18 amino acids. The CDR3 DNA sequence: TGCGCCAGCAGCTTGCCCCGTTGGGCAGGGGGCTCGTACAATGAGCAGTTCTTC. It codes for CASSLPRWAGGSYNEQFF.

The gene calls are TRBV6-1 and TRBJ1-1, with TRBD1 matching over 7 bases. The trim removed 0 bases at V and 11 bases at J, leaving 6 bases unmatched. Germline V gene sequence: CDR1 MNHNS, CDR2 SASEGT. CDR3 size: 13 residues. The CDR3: CASSEANDRVAFF. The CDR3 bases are TGTGCCAGCAGTGAAGCCAATGACAGGGTTGCTTTCTTT.

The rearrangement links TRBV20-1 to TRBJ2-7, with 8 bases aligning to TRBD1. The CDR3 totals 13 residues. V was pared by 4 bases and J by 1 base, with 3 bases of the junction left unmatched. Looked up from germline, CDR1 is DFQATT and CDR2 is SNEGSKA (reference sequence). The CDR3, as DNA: TGCAGTGCTATACAGGGGGAGTCCTACGAGCAGTACTTC. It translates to CSAIQGESYEQYF.

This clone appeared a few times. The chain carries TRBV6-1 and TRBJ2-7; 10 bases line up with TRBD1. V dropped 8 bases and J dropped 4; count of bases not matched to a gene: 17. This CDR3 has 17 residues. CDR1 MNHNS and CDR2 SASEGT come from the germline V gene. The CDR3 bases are TGTGCCAGCGCATGGATCTATTTTGGGGACAGGGGATACGAGCAGTACTTC. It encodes CASAWIYFGDRGYEQYF.

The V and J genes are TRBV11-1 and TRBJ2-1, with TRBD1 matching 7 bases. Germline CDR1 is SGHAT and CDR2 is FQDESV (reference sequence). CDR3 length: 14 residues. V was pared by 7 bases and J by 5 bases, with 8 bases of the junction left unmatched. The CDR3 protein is CASNPETGNNEQFF. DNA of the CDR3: TGTGCCAGCAACCCAGAGACAGGGAACAATGAGCAGTTCTTC.

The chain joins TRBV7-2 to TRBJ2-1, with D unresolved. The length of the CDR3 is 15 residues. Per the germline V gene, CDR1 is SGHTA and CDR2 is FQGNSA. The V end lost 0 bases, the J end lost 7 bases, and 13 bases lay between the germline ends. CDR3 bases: TGTGCCAGCAGCTTAGCGGGATGTCCAGTGAATGAGCAGTTCTTC. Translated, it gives CASSLAGCPVNEQFF. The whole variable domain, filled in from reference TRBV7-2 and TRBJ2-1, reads GAGVSQSPSNKVTEKGKDVELRCDPISGHTALYWYRQSLGQGLEFLIYFQGNSAPDKSGLPSDRFSAERTGGSVSTLTIQRTQQEDSAVYLCASSLAGCPVNEQFFGPGTRLTVL.

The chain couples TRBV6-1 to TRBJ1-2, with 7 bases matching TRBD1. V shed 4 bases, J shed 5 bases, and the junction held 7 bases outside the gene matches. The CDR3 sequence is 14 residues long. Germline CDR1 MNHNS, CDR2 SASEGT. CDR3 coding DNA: TGTGCCAGCAGTGCCACAGGGACAGCTTATGGCTACACCTTC. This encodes CASSATGTAYGYTF.

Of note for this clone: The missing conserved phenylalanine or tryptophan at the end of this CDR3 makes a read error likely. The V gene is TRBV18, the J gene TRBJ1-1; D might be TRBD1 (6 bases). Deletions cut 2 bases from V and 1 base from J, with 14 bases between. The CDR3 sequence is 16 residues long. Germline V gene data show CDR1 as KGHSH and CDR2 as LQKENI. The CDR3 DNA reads TGTGCCAGCTCACCAAACCCTCAGGGGAGGAACACTGAAGCTTTCTTG. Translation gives CASSPNPQGRNTEAFL.

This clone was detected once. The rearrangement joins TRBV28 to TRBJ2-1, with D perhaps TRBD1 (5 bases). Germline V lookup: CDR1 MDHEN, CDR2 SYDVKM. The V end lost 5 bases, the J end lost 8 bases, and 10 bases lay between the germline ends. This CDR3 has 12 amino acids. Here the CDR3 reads CASSIRVDEQFF. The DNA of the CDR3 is TGTGCCAGCAGTATCAGGGTGGATGAGCAGTTCTTC.

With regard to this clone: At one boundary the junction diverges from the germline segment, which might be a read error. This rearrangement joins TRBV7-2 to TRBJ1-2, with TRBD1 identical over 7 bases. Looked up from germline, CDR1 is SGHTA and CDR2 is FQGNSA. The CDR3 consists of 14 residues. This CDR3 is CASRLDTGERGYTF. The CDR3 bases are TGTGCGAGCAGGTTAGATACAGGGGAAAGGGGCTACACCTTC.

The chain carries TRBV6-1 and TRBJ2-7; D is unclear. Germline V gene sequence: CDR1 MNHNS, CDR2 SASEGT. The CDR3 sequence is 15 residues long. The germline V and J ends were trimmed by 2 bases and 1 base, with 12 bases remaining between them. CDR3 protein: CASSERADPSYEQYF. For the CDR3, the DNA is TGTGCCAGCAGTGAACGGGCGGACCCATCCTACGAGCAGTACTTC.

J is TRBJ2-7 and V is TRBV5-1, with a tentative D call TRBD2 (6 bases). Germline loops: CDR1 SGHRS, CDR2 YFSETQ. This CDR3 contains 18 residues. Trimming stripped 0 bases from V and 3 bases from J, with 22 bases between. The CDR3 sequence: CASSLDRLKGLQHYEQYF. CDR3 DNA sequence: TGCGCCAGCAGCTTGGATAGGTTGAAGGGACTGCAACACTACGAGCAGTACTTC. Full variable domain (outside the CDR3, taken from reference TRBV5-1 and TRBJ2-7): KAGVTQTPRYLIKTRGQQVTLSCSPISGHRSVSWYQQTPGQGLQFLFEYFSETQRNKGNFPGRFSGRQFSNSRSEMNVSTLELGDSALYLCASSLDRLKGLQHYEQYFGPGTRLTVT.